One sample yielded the 20 T cell receptor beta chains listed below, sequenced in a study of T-cell reconstitution after alpha-beta-depleted transplantation in children. Construction of the TCRbeta library involved unique molecular identifiers. TCRdb processed the PCR reads anew with MiXCR; each CDR3 protein has one entry. The sample yields about 610,000 distinct CDR3 sequences, about 10% seen once. This material consisted of PBMCs from the stem cell graft donor, taken from the stem cell graft. These TCRs come from a human donor who donated a stem cell graft to a child with acute myeloid leukemia.

The table lists this clonotype with many counts. This chain links TRBV12-3 or TRBV12-4 with TRBJ2-7; D ambiguous. The CDR3 is 15 residues long. Trimming left V 8 bases short and J 3 bases short, with 20 bases between. CDR3 in DNA: TGTGCCAGCTCTACCTCGCCAGGCACTTTCTACGAGCAGTACTTC. This encodes CASSTSPGTFYEQYF.

The rearrangement joins TRBV21-1 to TRBJ2-1; the DNA was not compared with TRBD1, the D call given in the table. TRBV21-1 is flagged as a pseudogene. The CDR3 totals 18 residues. CDR3 sequence reads: CASSKGGAVDPTHNEQFF. The CDR3 DNA reads as TGTGCCAGCAGCAAAGGGGGGGCCGTCGACCCCACACACAATGAGCAGTTCTTC.

At least ten counts were recorded for this clonotype. This rearrangement joins TRBV7-2 to TRBJ1-2; D gene ambiguous. V was cut by 2 bases and J by 5 bases, with 9 bases left in between. The CDR3 length is 13 residues. The germline V gene encodes CDR1 SGHTA and CDR2 FQGNSA. The CDR3 DNA reads TGTGCCAGCAGCTTACGTGAGGGTTATGGCTACACCTTC. Protein: CASSLREGYGYTF. The full variable domain, rest sourced from reference TRBV7-2 and TRBJ1-2, is GAGVSQSPSNKVTEKGKDVELRCDPISGHTALYWYRQSLGQGLEFLIYFQGNSAPDKSGLPSDRFSAERTGGSVSTLTIQRTQQEDSAVYLCASSLREGYGYTFGSGTRLTVV.

This clonotype was detected only a few times. The chain uses TRBV20-1 and TRBJ2-1; D is tentatively TRBD1 or TRBD2 (5 bases each). The CDR3 loop spans 11 amino acids. Trimming shortened V by 8 bases and J by 8 bases, and 13 bases separated the two germline ends. Germline CDR1 and CDR2: DFQATT and SNEGSKA (reference sequence). CDR3 coding DNA: TGCAGTCCCCTCCGGGGCGATGAGCAGTTCTTC. The encoded protein is CSPLRGDEQFF.

In this sample, this clonotype turned up many times. The V gene is TRBV28, the J gene TRBJ1-5; 9 nucleotides match TRBD1. The germline V gene has CDR1 MDHEN and CDR2 SYDVKM. CDR3 size: 16 residues. J lost 9 bases, V lost 2 bases, and 11 bases had no gene match. CDR3 sequence: CASSLLTGGQQLPQHF. CDR3 sequence (DNA): TGTGCCAGCAGTTTACTGACAGGGGGGCAGCAGTTGCCCCAGCATTTT.

This clonotype has only a few counts. The V gene is TRBV6-2 or TRBV6-3, the J gene TRBJ2-7; D is ambiguous. V gave up 3 bases and J gave up 6 bases, with 9 bases separating them. Germline lookup yields CDR1 MNHEY and CDR2 SVGEGT. This CDR3 has 12 amino acids. CDR3 region: CASSYPDVEQYF. The CDR3 coding sequence is TGTGCCAGCAGTTATCCAGATGTCGAGCAGTACTTC.

This clonotype has ten or more counts. An end of the junction differs from the germline gene, which may be a read error. The V and J genes are TRBV12-3 or TRBV12-4 and TRBJ2-7; TRBD2 is a possible D gene (5 bases). This CDR3 region has 13 residues. The CDR3 is CASSLAEGYEQYF. For the CDR3, the DNA is TGCGCCAGCAGCTTGGCCGAGGGCTACGAGCAGTACTTC.

This clonotype was recorded many times. The rearrangement links TRBV20-1 to TRBJ2-1; 7 bases map to TRBD1. This CDR3 comprises 15 residues. The germline V gene has CDR1 DFQATT and CDR2 SNEGSKA (reference sequence). Trimming took 1 base from V and 0 from J; bases not matched to a gene: 3. Written as DNA, the CDR3 is TGCAGTGCTAGAGGACAGGGTAGCTCCTACAATGAGCAGTTCTTC. Translating it yields CSARGQGSSYNEQFF.

V usage is TRBV18 and J usage is TRBJ1-5; no reliable D call. CDR3 length equals 12 residues. The germline V gene encodes CDR1 KGHSH and CDR2 LQKENI. The ends were cut back, 3 bases at V and 4 bases at J, with 4 bases in the middle. Written as DNA, the CDR3 is TGTGCCAGCTCACCTGCTAATCAGCCCCAGCATTTT. It specifies CASSPANQPQHF.

This clonotype was picked up many times. The rearrangement links TRBV20-1 to TRBJ1-1, with D unclear. CDR3 size: 13 residues. With 0 bases removed from V and 7 bases from J, the gap between germline ends came to 12 bases. From germline, CDR1 is DFQATT and CDR2 SNEGSKA (reference sequence). CDR3 in DNA: TGCAGTGCTAGAGATTGGGGAACGGGTGAAGCTTTCTTT. This sequence encodes CSARDWGTGEAFF.

This clonotype was detected a few times. The chain has TRBV29-1 and TRBJ2-7; D remains ambiguous. V was pared by 3 bases and J by 1 base, with 7 bases between. The CDR3 loop spans 12 amino acids. Germline CDR1 SQVTM, CDR2 ANQGSEA. CDR3 region: CSVEDQSYEQYF. DNA of the CDR3: TGCAGCGTTGAGGACCAGTCCTACGAGCAGTACTTC.

There are many counts of this clonotype. The J gene is TRBJ2-1, the V gene TRBV5-1; D is undetermined. This CDR3 has 12 residues. The V end was cut by 0 bases, the J end by 8 bases, with 6 bases between. Germline assignment: CDR1 SGHRS and CDR2 YFSETQ. In DNA, the CDR3 is TGCGCCAGCAGCTTGGCAATGCATGAGCAGTTCTTC. This sequence encodes CASSLAMHEQFF. The variable domain in full, with the rest retrieved from reference TRBV5-1 and TRBJ2-1, is KAGVTQTPRYLIKTRGQQVTLSCSPISGHRSVSWYQQTPGQGLQFLFEYFSETQRNKGNFPGRFSGRQFSNSRSEMNVSTLELGDSALYLCASSLAMHEQFFGPGTRLTVL.

This clonotype was counted at least ten times. This rearrangement joins TRBV12-3 or TRBV12-4 to TRBJ1-2; D gene uncertain. The CDR3 consists of 13 residues. V was trimmed by 5 bases and J by 8 bases, leaving 15 bases between them. CDR3 protein: CASSPDMERGYTF. The CDR3 DNA reads as TGTGCCAGCAGTCCCGACATGGAGCGGGGCTACACCTTC.

The chain links TRBV28 to TRBJ1-5; 7 nucleotides align to TRBD1. This CDR3 comprises 16 residues. From germline, CDR1 is MDHEN and CDR2 SYDVKM. The V and J ends lost 6 bases and 6 bases, in that order; junction bases with no gene match: 14. CDR3 sequence: CASSAPEGARSQPQHF. CDR3 in DNA: TGTGCCAGCAGCGCGCCCGAGGGGGCGCGAAGTCAGCCCCAGCATTTT.

This sequence joins TRBV7-3 and TRBJ2-3; possibly TRBD2 for D (7 bases). There are 14 residues in the CDR3. Trimming took off 6 bases at V and 5 bases at J, with 15 bases between the two ends. The germline V gene has CDR1 SGHTA and CDR2 FQGTGA. As DNA, the CDR3 is TGTGCCAGCAGTCGAGGGGGGGCCGAAGATACGCAGTATTTT. Translation gives CASSRGGAEDTQYF.

There are a few counts of this clonotype. The chain employs TRBV7-3 and TRBJ2-1; TRBD2 matches 9 bases. CDR1 is SGHTA, CDR2 FQGTGA, per germline. The CDR3 is 17 residues long. The trim removed 1 base at V and 8 bases at J, leaving 12 bases unmatched. DNA for the CDR3: TGTGCCAGCAGCTTAAGGGCCCCGCGGGAGGGCCACGATGAGCAGTTCTTC. Amino acids: CASSLRAPREGHDEQFF. Supplemented by reference TRBV7-3 and TRBJ2-1, the full variable domain reads GAGVSQTPSNKVTEKGKYVELRCDPISGHTALYWYRQSLGQGPEFLIYFQGTGAADDSGLPNDRFFAVRPEGSVSTLKIQRTERGDSAVYLCASSLRAPREGHDEQFFGPGTRLTVL.

V usage is TRBV6-2 or TRBV6-3 and J usage is TRBJ2-7; 7 positions agree with TRBD2. CDR1 MNHEY and CDR2 SVGEGT come from the germline V gene. This CDR3 has 12 amino acids. V was clipped by 8 bases and J by 4 bases; unmatched bases: 5. CDR3 region: CASGLGSYEQYF. The CDR3 coding sequence is TGTGCCAGCGGACTAGGTTCGTACGAGCAGTACTTC.

This clonotype was recorded a few times. This CDR3 is CATSGTSGRSTDTQYF. The DNA for the CDR3 is TGTGCCACCAGTGGGACTAGCGGGAGAAGCACAGATACGCAGTATTTT. V usage is TRBV24-1 and J usage is TRBJ2-3; 13 positions match TRBD2. Germline V gene data show CDR1 as KGHDR and CDR2 as SFDVKD. V lost 5 bases and J lost 0; bases outside the gene matches: 1. The CDR3 runs 16 residues.

The chain carries TRBV11-2 and TRBJ2-7; no firm D call. The germline V and J ends were trimmed by 5 bases and 3 bases, with 8 bases remaining between them. This CDR3 contains 12 residues. Germline V gives CDR1 SGHAT, CDR2 FQNNGV. The chain's CDR3 is CASSPSFYEQYF. CDR3 DNA: TGTGCCAGCAGCCCTTCCTTCTACGAGCAGTACTTC.

The rearrangement uses TRBV3-1 and TRBJ2-1, with TRBD2 identical over 9 bases. The CDR3 runs 14 residues. The J segment lost 10 bases and the V segment lost 3 bases, leaving 7 bases of the junction unmatched. CDR1 and CDR2 (germline): LGHDT, YNNKEL (reference sequence). The CDR3 DNA follows: TGTGCCAGCAGCCATAGGGGACTAGCTCGGGAGCAGTTCTTC. Translated: CASSHRGLAREQFF.